One sample yielded the 3 T cell receptor beta chains listed below, sequenced in a study of beta chain features in type 1 diabetes. The sequenced template was cDNA made from the entire isolated RNA. TCRdb's table, derived via immunoSEQ multiplex PCR, lists solely in-frame clones and lacks some. The table lists fewer than 450,000 clones, roughly 12% of them singletons. Study results and limitations: All four CD4+ subsets of Type 1 diabetes patients contained TCRB CDR3s that were moderately but significantly shorter.

Their specific antigens are unknown. Sequencing was performed on naive CD4+ T cells from blood. These receptors all stem from a woman aged 18 to 35 with type 1 diabetes.

This clone showed up just a few times. Other DNA sequences in this sample translate to the same CDR3. The V gene is TRBV27, the J gene TRBJ2-7, with 7 bases lining up with TRBD1. Germline loops: CDR1 MNHEY, CDR2 SMNVEV (reference sequence). Unmatched junction bases numbered 8, after V lost 6 bases and J lost 3 bases. CDR3 size: 14 residues. Written as DNA, the CDR3 is TGTGCCAGCAGCCTCAGACAGGGTCTCTACGAGCAGTACTTC. Amino acids: CASSLRQGLYEQYF.

As to this clone: The sample carries other DNA sequences with the same CDR3. The chain recombines TRBV5-1 with TRBJ2-7, with 7 bases aligning to TRBD1. This CDR3 region has 13 residues. CDR1 SGHRS and CDR2 YFSETQ come from the germline V gene. The ends lost 0 bases at V and 4 bases at J; junction bases unmatched: 1. CDR3 residues: CASSLGDRYEQYF. For the CDR3, the DNA is TGCGCCAGCAGCTTGGGGGACAGATACGAGCAGTACTTC.

This clone was observed a handful of times. The rearrangement joins TRBV28 to TRBJ1-2, with 8 bases aligning to TRBD1. The V gene end was trimmed by 8 bases and the J gene end by 1 base; junction bases not matched to a gene: 9. Germline V gene data show CDR1 as MDHEN and CDR2 as SYDVKM. The CDR3 totals 15 residues. CDR3 sequence reads: CASLRTGLGNYGYTF. CDR3 bases: TGTGCCAGCCTCCGGACAGGGTTGGGTAACTATGGCTACACCTTC.